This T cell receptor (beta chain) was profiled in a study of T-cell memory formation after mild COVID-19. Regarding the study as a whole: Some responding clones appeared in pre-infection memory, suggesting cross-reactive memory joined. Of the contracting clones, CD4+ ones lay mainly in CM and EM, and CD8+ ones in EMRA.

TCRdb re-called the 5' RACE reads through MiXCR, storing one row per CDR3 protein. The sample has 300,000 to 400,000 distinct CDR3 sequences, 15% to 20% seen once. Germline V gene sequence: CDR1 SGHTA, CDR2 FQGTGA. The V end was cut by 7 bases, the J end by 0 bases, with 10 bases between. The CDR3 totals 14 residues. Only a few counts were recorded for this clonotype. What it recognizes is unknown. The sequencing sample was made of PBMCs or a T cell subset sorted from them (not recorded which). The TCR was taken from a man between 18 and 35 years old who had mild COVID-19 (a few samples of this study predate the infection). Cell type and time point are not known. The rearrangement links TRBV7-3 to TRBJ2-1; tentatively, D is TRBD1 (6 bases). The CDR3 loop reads CASTLDSSYNEQFF. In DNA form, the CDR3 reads TGTGCCAGCACCCTGGACAGCTCCTACAATGAGCAGTTCTTC.